This T cell receptor beta chain was recorded in a study of CD8+CD57+ T cells in acquired aplastic anemia. Study-wide background: When averaged, DNA from sorted CD4+ and CD8+ cells came to 3.2 ug.

V lost 6 bases, J lost 1 base, and 12 bases stayed unmatched. The CDR3 has 16 amino acids. CDR1 is DFQATT and CDR2 is SNEGSKA in the germline V gene (reference sequence). According to the study, genomic DNA was the template for TCR beta VDJ and CDR3 profiling. TCRdb re-derived calls from the reads in MiXCR, one entry per CDR3 protein. The data hold roughly 300,000 distinct CDR3 sequences, with 55% to 60% observed a single time. The sequencing sample was made of sorted CD4+, CD8+, or CD8+CD57+ T cells (not recorded which) from PBMCs. This sequence originates from a human donor with severe aplastic anemia or a healthy control (not recorded which). V usage is TRBV20-1 and J usage is TRBJ1-3, with 7 bases that match TRBD1. The chain's CDR3 is CSAADRVKDSGNTIYF. DNA for the CDR3: TGCAGTGCGGCAGACAGGGTAAAAGATTCTGGAAACACCATATATTTT.